This entry is about one T cell receptor (beta chain). The source of the sample is a study of blood T cell repertoires in COVID-19. Study-level information: There were acute and convalescent COVID-19 samples, and they came from the United States, Italy and Spain.

In the authors' workflow: It was from reference gene primer amplification that nucleated cell counts were estimated. The method was immunoSEQ multiplex PCR; TCRdb's version includes in-frame clones alone and lacks a portion of them. The DNA was the basis for D and trimming; V, J and clone size are from that table. The sample has fewer than 300,000 clones, roughly 87% seen once. This TCR came from a human donor in a cohort sampled during active COVID-19. Sequencing was done on a sample of peripheral blood.

The CDR3 DNA reads as TGTGCCAGCAGTTATTCAGGACATCCCGGGCAGTACTTC. Encoded protein: CASSYSGHPGQYF. This sequence joins TRBV6-2 or TRBV6-3 and TRBJ2-7; possible D gene TRBD1, 5 bases. In germline, CDR1 is MNHEY, CDR2 SVGEGT. V was clipped by 3 bases and J by 9 bases, with 15 bases between them. CDR3 size: 13 residues.